The clone carrying this T cell receptor (beta chain) was detected only once. These data come from a study of long-term antiretroviral therapy in people with HIV. Germline-derived CDR1 and CDR2 are MNHNS and SASEGT. Trimming stripped 6 bases from V and 4 bases from J, with 16 bases between. CDR3 length: 14 residues. Running of the v3.0 immunoSEQ assay took place at survey level. Clones were read by immunoSEQ multiplex PCR, and TCRdb kept only the in-frame ones, dropping some. The sample yields 30,000 to 40,000 clones, approximately 84% seen once. The specimen was unsorted PBMCs, collected 3.1 years after starting antiretroviral therapy. The chain recombines TRBV6-1 with TRBJ2-7, with a tentative D call TRBD1 (8 bases). The TCR originated in a woman in her forties or fifties with HIV. The CDR3 sequence: CASRKTGGVYEQYF. The CDR3 bases are TGTGCCAGCAGGAAAACAGGGGGGGTATACGAGCAGTACTTC.